This TCR beta chain was observed in a study of blood T cell repertoires in COVID-19. At the level of the study: Acute and convalescent COVID-19 specimens originated in the United States, Italy and Spain. T cells, B-cell-depleted T cells, or PBMCs provided the cDNA or gDNA that served as material.

Per the original methods: Amplifying reference gene primers gave estimates of nucleated cell counts. Profiling relied on immunoSEQ multiplex PCR, and the TCRdb table lists in-frame clones only, not all of them. V, J and clone size are taken as reported in that table, and D and trimming were inferred from the DNA itself. This table holds around 50,000 clones, about 90% found once. The sample was peripheral blood. This sequence was found in an older man with active COVID-19.

CDR3 region: CASSIAGTGSQPQHF. The CDR3 DNA sequence: TGTGCCAGTAGTATCGCCGGGACAGGTAGTCAGCCCCAGCATTTT. The chain employs TRBV19 and TRBJ1-5, with 8 nucleotides matching TRBD1. Looked up from germline, CDR1 is LNHDA and CDR2 is SQIVND (reference sequence). The V segment lost 3 bases and the J segment 6 bases; nucleotides outside the gene matches: 7. The CDR3 loop spans 15 amino acids.